This TCR beta chain was profiled in a study of T cell responses to AZD1222 COVID-19 vaccine. On the study more broadly: Whether given at about 4 or about 12 weeks, second doses were pooled.

Study-level results: There were vaccine-associated CD4 TCRs across spike, dominant at 160-218 and 743-854. Close to half of spike-specific TCRs reportedly recognize unmutated variant regions.

Turning to this clone: Its antigen is not known.

The germline gives CDR1 SNHLY, CDR2 FYNNEI. The CDR3 is 15 residues long. V dropped 6 bases and J dropped 2 bases, with 11 bases sitting between them. Some clones are missing from TCRdb's copy, which holds only in-frame ones; the method was immunoSEQ multiplex PCR. The sample records 150,000 or so clones, 92% being singletons. Sequencing used peripheral blood, obtained on day 0 of AZD1222 vaccination. The chain uses TRBV2 and TRBJ1-6; unclear D gene. The receptor's source is an adult in good health. The CDR3: CASRPPGPYNSPLHF. The CDR3 DNA reads TGTGCCAGCAGGCCTCCGGGCCCCTATAATTCACCCCTCCACTTT.